Sequencing of this T cell receptor (beta chain) was carried out in a study of cytomegalovirus exposure and HLA in healthy donors. Whole-study results and caveats: One variant, a missense change in DCLRE1C, was linked in a later analysis to TCR beta V- and J-gene trimming.

Germline CDR1 is SQVTM and CDR2 is ANQGSEA. V was clipped by 5 bases and J by 5 bases; unmatched bases: 5. There are 12 residues in the CDR3. Vbeta (60) and Jbeta (13) primers were used in the PCR. Measured with immunoSEQ multiplex PCR; TCRdb has only the in-frame clones, and not every one. The sample lists fewer than 120,000 clones; around 85% were seen once. The sample holds a few counts of this clone. Its target is unknown. The receptor was isolated from a man aged 40-49 years in good health and CMV-seronegative. The chain employs TRBV29-1 and TRBJ1-1, with 7 bases fitting TRBD1. Sequenced input: PBMCs. CDR3 sequence reads: CSVSGGRTEAFF. The CDR3 region has the DNA TGCAGCGTTTCAGGGGGGAGAACTGAAGCTTTCTTT.